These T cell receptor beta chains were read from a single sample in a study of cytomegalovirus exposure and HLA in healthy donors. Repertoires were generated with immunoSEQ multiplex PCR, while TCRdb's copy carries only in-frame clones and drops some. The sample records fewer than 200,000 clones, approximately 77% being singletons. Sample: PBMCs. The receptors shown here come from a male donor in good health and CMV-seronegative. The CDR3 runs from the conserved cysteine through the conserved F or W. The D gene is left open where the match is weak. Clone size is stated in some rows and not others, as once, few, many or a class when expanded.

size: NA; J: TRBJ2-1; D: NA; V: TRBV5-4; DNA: TGTGCCAGCAGCTTGGCCAGGGCCTCCTACAATGAGCAGTTCTTC; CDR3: CASSLARASYNEQFF
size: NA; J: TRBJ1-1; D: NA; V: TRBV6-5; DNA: TGTGCCAGCAGTTACAGGGGTAACACTGAAGCTTTCTTT; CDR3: CASSYRGNTEAFF
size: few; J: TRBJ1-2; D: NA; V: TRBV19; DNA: TGTGCCAGTAGTATCCAGACAGCAATCTATGGCTACACCTTC; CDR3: CASSIQTAIYGYTF
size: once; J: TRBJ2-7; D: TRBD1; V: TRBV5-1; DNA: TGCGCCAGCAGCTTCATAGGACAGGGGGACGAGCAGTACTTC; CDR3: CASSFIGQGDEQYF
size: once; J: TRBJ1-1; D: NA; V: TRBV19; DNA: TGTGCCACCCCGAAGAGGCGGGGGGTGGACACTGAAGCTTTCTTT; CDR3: CATPKRRGVDTEAFF
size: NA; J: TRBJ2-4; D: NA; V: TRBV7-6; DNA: TGTGCCAGCAGCTTAGGAGGGAACATTCAGTACTTC; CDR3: CASSLGGNIQYF
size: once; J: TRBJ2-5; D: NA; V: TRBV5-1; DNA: TGCGCCAGCAGCTTGGGGTTCGGGCAAGAGACCCAGTACTTC; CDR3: CASSLGFGQETQYF
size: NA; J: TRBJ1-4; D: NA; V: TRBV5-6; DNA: TGTGCCAGCAGCTACCTTCGCGGGGGCTTAGGGGAAAAACTGTTTTTT; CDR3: CASSYLRGGLGEKLFF
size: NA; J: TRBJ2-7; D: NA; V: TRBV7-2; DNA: TGTGCCAGCAGCTTCTACTCGCCCTACGAGCAGTACTTC; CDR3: CASSFYSPYEQYF
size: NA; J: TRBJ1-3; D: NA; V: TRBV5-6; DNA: TGTGCCAGCAGCCACGTATTGGAGGGGACGGCTGGAAACACCATATATTTT; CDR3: CASSHVLEGTAGNTIYF
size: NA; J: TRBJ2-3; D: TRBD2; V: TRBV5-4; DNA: TGTGCCAGCAGCCCCAGGACTAGCGGGGCCCCAGATACGCAGTATTTT; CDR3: CASSPRTSGAPDTQYF
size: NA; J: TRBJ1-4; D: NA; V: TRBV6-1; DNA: TGTGCCAGCAAAGAGGCTAATGAAAAACTGTTTTTT; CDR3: CASKEANEKLFF
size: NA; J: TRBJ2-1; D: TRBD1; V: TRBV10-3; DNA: TGTGCCATCAGTGAGCCGGGACAGGGTGGGGATGAGCAGTTCTTC; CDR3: CAISEPGQGGDEQFF